One and the same sample provided the 24 T cell receptor beta chains below, sequenced in a study of blood T cells in healthy people across ages (dated by TCRdb to the mid-2010s). The library was produced with 5' RACE. Sequencing took place on an Illumina HiSeq 2500. A second PCR of about 7 to 12 cycles was run with a J-beta primer mix and a sample-barcoded 5' primer. TCRdb's own reprocessing of the public reads used fastp at Q25 and MiXCR and kept productive beta chains. Each entry is one CDR3 protein sequence, shown with its most common DNA and genes. The table for this sample lists over 950,000 distinct CDR3 sequences; roughly 51% of them were counted only once. The leading ten clones occupy 20% to 25% of the sample. Sequencing was performed on blood. The receptors were gathered from a woman aged 60 to 75 in good health.

The chain couples TRBV12-3 or TRBV12-4 to TRBJ1-5; no firm D call. V was shortened by 6 bases and J by 0 bases, with 9 bases between the two germline ends. There are 14 residues in the CDR3. The CDR3: CASSRRYSNQPQHF. The CDR3 coding sequence is TGTGCCAGCAGCCGCCGGTATAGCAATCAGCCCCAGCATTTT.

The V gene is TRBV29-1, the J gene TRBJ2-1; possible D gene TRBD2, 6 bases. V lost 1 base and J 8 bases, leaving 15 bases between the germline ends. Germline CDR1 and CDR2: SQVTM and ANQGSEA. The CDR3 is made up of 14 amino acids. The CDR3 protein is CSVEAGVSFDEQFF. DNA of the CDR3: TGCAGCGTTGAAGCGGGAGTATCATTCGATGAGCAGTTCTTC.

This clonotype was picked up many times. The V and J genes are TRBV12-3 or TRBV12-4 and TRBJ1-4, with 7 positions matching TRBD1. The CDR3 contains 14 residues. The V segment lost 6 bases and the J segment 7 bases; nucleotides outside the gene matches: 8. The CDR3 sequence is CASRTGSESEKLFF. CDR3 bases: TGTGCCAGCAGGACAGGGAGTGAGAGTGAAAAACTGTTTTTT.

This clonotype has a handful of counts. J is TRBJ2-5 and V is TRBV4-1, with D maybe TRBD2 (5 bases). The CDR3 is 15 amino acids. Between the trimmed V and J ends, which lost 6 bases and 2 bases, there was a span of 16 bases. The germline CDR1 and CDR2 sequences are MGHRA and YSYEKL. The DNA for the CDR3 is TGCGCCAGCAGTTCGACGGGATTCGTACAAGAGACCCAGTACTTC. Its translation is CASSSTGFVQETQYF.

The V and J genes are TRBV7-2 and TRBJ2-3, with D maybe TRBD2 (6 bases). Germline V gene sequence: CDR1 SGHTA, CDR2 FQGNSA. The CDR3 spans 15 residues. The V end was cut by 5 bases, the J end by 4 bases, with 16 bases between. The CDR3 bases are TGTGCCAGCAGCCCACGTAGCGGAGGATCAGATACGCAGTATTTT. Amino acids: CASSPRSGGSDTQYF.

The chain links TRBV29-1 to TRBJ2-1; D gene uncertain. Matching the DNA end better, TRBJ2-7 makes the J call doubtful. The CDR3 is 12 residues long. Germline V CDR1 and CDR2: SQVTM, ANQGSEA. CDR3: CSVEHSYNEQYF. CDR3 nucleotide sequence: TGCAGCGTTGAACATTCCTACAATGAGCAGTACTTC.

The chain combines TRBV6-5 with TRBJ1-2, with 10 bases fitting TRBD1. Trimming cost V 8 bases and J 5 bases; bases outside gene matches: 5. The length of the CDR3 is 13 residues. CDR1 is MNHEY, CDR2 SVGAGI, per germline. CDR3 amino acids: CASRDRGFYGYTF. CDR3 sequence (DNA): TGTGCCAGCCGGGACAGGGGTTTTTATGGCTACACCTTC.

The V gene is TRBV7-9, the J gene TRBJ2-1; TRBD2 matches at 15 bases. CDR1 and CDR2 (germline): SEHNR, FQNEAQ (reference sequence). With V trimmed by 6 bases and J by 3 bases, 12 bases remained unmatched. This CDR3 has 19 amino acids. The CDR3 is CASRPKLGLAGGYYNEQFF. The CDR3 nucleotides are TGTGCCAGCAGACCCAAACTGGGACTAGCGGGAGGATACTACAATGAGCAGTTCTTC.

The chain couples TRBV7-2 to TRBJ2-7, with D unresolved. CDR1 is SGHTA and CDR2 is FQGNSA in the germline V gene. The CDR3 length is 14 residues. Trimming removed 4 bases at V and 0 bases at J, with 10 bases between. The DNA of the CDR3 is TGTGCCAGCAGCTCGTCTTACACCTCCTACGAGCAGTACTTC. This translates into CASSSSYTSYEQYF.

The chain recombines TRBV29-1 with TRBJ2-7; no clear D gene. Germline CDR1 and CDR2: SQVTM and ANQGSEA. The length of the CDR3 is 12 residues. The V end was cut by 5 bases, the J end by 2 bases, with 10 bases between. The chain's CDR3 is CSVTDKTYEQYF. The CDR3 nucleotides are TGCAGCGTTACCGACAAGACCTACGAGCAGTACTTC.

The chain's CDR3 is CASSVTVTSNEKLFF. CDR3 coding DNA: TGTGCCAGCAGTGTCACAGTAACTTCTAATGAAAAACTGTTTTTT. The chain is built from TRBV6-1 and TRBJ1-4; the D is unclear. V lost 4 bases and J 3 bases, leaving 12 bases between the germline ends. The CDR3 sequence is 15 residues long. The V gene's germline CDR1 is MNHNS and CDR2 SASEGT.

The V gene is TRBV30, the J gene TRBJ2-1, with D hard to call. Trimming removed 0 bases at V and 7 bases at J, with 7 bases between. Germline CDR1 GTSNPN, CDR2 SVGIG (reference sequence). This CDR3 is built from 12 residues. The CDR3 nucleotides read TGTGCCTGGAGTGTACACAGAAATGAGCAGTTCTTC. As protein: CAWSVHRNEQFF.

This chain connects TRBV20-1 to TRBJ1-2, with 7 positions matching TRBD1. The CDR3 runs 14 residues. The V gene's germline CDR1 is DFQATT and CDR2 SNEGSKA (reference sequence). After removal of 2 bases from V and 4 bases from J, the junction contained 7 bases not matched to a gene. CDR3 loop: CSARLGGWGYGYTF. The DNA for the CDR3 is TGCAGTGCTAGATTAGGGGGCTGGGGCTATGGCTACACCTTC.

V gene TRBV21-1 combines with J gene TRBJ2-6. TRBV21-1 is reported as a pseudogene. CDR3 length: 16 residues. The DNA for the CDR3 is TGTGCCAGCAGCAAAAGATCGAGCTCTGGGGCCAACGTCCTGACTTTC. It yields the protein CASSKRSSSGANVLTF.

The chain uses TRBV3-1 and TRBJ2-6, with D perhaps being TRBD1 or TRBD2 (6 bases each). The CDR3 covers 18 residues. Per the germline V gene, CDR1 is LGHDT and CDR2 is YNNKEL (reference sequence). The V end lost 2 bases, the J end lost 0 bases, and 14 bases lay between the germline ends. The CDR3 sequence: CASSQRGAGASGANVLTF. As DNA, the CDR3 is TGTGCCAGCAGCCAAAGGGGGGCAGGTGCCTCTGGGGCCAACGTCCTGACTTTC.

J is TRBJ2-7 and V is TRBV14; D remains unclear. Germline CDR1 is SGHDN and CDR2 is FVKESK. The CDR3 is made up of 14 amino acids. Deletions cut 3 bases from V and 0 bases from J, with 9 bases between. The CDR3 bases are TGTGCCAGCAGCCACTTTGGCCTCTCCTACGAGCAGTACTTC. As protein: CASSHFGLSYEQYF.

The chain combines TRBV5-1 with TRBJ1-4, with 7 positions matching TRBD1. V was clipped by 2 bases and J by 7 bases; unmatched bases: 8. The CDR3 totals 15 residues. Germline lookup yields CDR1 SGHRS and CDR2 YFSETQ. The CDR3 DNA reads TGCGCCAGCAGCTTAGGGGGCGAAGATAGTGAAAAACTGTTTTTT. The encoded protein is CASSLGGEDSEKLFF. The complete variable domain, with remaining parts taken from reference TRBV5-1 and TRBJ1-4, reads KAGVTQTPRYLIKTRGQQVTLSCSPISGHRSVSWYQQTPGQGLQFLFEYFSETQRNKGNFPGRFSGRQFSNSRSEMNVSTLELGDSALYLCASSLGGEDSEKLFFGSGTQLSVL.

This sequence joins TRBV3-1 and TRBJ2-5, with TRBD1 matching 7 bases. J lost 3 bases, V lost 6 bases, and 13 bases had no gene match. The CDR3 consists of 16 residues. In germline, CDR1 is LGHDT, CDR2 YNNKEL (reference sequence). The CDR3 DNA reads as TGTGCCAGCAGACGAAAGATGGGACAGAGAGAAGAGACCCAGTACTTC. Its translation: CASRRKMGQREETQYF.

The chain employs TRBV6-5 and TRBJ2-4, with TRBD1 matching 8 bases. With the DNA end fitting TRBJ2-7 better, the J assignment may be wrong. The germline V gene encodes CDR1 MNHEY and CDR2 SVGAGI. This CDR3 spans 15 amino acids. For the CDR3, the DNA is TGTGCCAGCAGTTACTCCCAGGACAGGGCAGGCGAGCAGTACTTC. Translation: CASSYSQDRAGEQYF.

A few counts support this clonotype. This rearrangement joins TRBV12-3 or TRBV12-4 to TRBJ2-6; D gene uncertain. The CDR3 extends over 14 amino acids. Trimming left V 7 bases short and J 0 bases short, with 7 bases between. The CDR3 nucleotides are TGTGCCAGCACAGACCGCTCTGGGGCCAACGTCCTGACTTTC. Residues: CASTDRSGANVLTF.

The chain joins TRBV27 to TRBJ1-4; D gene uncertain. The V and J ends lost 6 bases and 8 bases respectively, with 22 bases between them. CDR1 is MNHEY, CDR2 SMNVEV, per germline (reference sequence). This CDR3 contains 16 residues. The CDR3 bases are TGTGCCAGCAGATCGATAACTCACGCACCACGGGAAAAACTGTTTTTT. As protein: CASRSITHAPREKLFF.

This clonotype occurred a few times. The V gene is TRBV20-1, the J gene TRBJ2-5; 9 positions agree with TRBD2. The CDR3 is 15 residues long. The germline V gene has CDR1 DFQATT and CDR2 SNEGSKA (reference sequence). V shed 0 bases and J 4 bases; nucleotides not matched to a gene: 6. This CDR3 is CSARDQGSGRETQYF. As DNA, the CDR3 is TGCAGTGCTAGAGATCAGGGTAGCGGGAGAGAGACCCAGTACTTC.

The chain links TRBV4-1 to TRBJ1-1; D perhaps matches TRBD1 (5 bases). The V gene's germline CDR1 is MGHRA and CDR2 YSYEKL. Trimming removed 0 bases at V and 1 base at J, with 12 bases between. The CDR3 length is 16 residues. The DNA of the CDR3 is TGCGCCAGCAGCCAAGATCAGGGAGGGTGGAACACTGAAGCTTTCTTT. It yields the protein CASSQDQGGWNTEAFF.

This clonotype has just a few counts. Possible read error: a much larger clone is one base away. The gene calls are TRBV27 and TRBJ2-5; 10 bases map to TRBD1. With the DNA end fitting TRBJ2-7 better, the J assignment may be wrong. The CDR3 extends over 12 amino acids. Germline CDR1 is MNHEY and CDR2 is SMNVEV (reference sequence). CDR3 loop: CASRTGGHEQYF. The CDR3 DNA sequence: TGTGCCAGCAGGACAGGGGGCCACGAGCAGTACTTC.